The 28 T cell receptor beta chains given below trace back to one sample, sequenced in a study of CD8+ T cells in alopecia areata. RNA, once extracted, was reverse transcribed into cDNA for use as the sequencing template. The protocol was immunoSEQ multiplex PCR, while the TCRdb copy is restricted to in-frame clones and leaves out a portion. The sample includes roughly 220,000 clones, over 60% seen only once; the top ten take approximately 1.2%. The treatment denotes: oral pan-JAK inhibitor, 5-10 mg twice daily. The sample was CD4+ T cells sorted from blood, taken at approximately week 44, from a patient treated with tofacitinib. The source is a human donor with alopecia areata.

The chain recombines TRBV5-1 with TRBJ2-4; 10 nucleotides agree with TRBD1. Germline loops: CDR1 SGHRS, CDR2 YFSETQ. With V trimmed by 4 bases and J by 4 bases, 11 bases remained unmatched. The CDR3 runs to 17 residues. As DNA, the CDR3 is TGCGCCAGCAGCCCAATACTGACAGGGGGCACTAAAAACATTCAGTACTTC. Translation: CASSPILTGGTKNIQYF.

This chain uses TRBV30 with TRBJ2-3; D possibly matches TRBD1 or TRBD2 (5 bases each). The V and J ends lost 2 bases and 2 bases respectively, with 11 bases between them. The CDR3 loop spans 14 amino acids. CDR1 is GTSNPN, CDR2 SVGIG, per germline (reference sequence). The CDR3 region is CAWSLGGDTDTQYF. The CDR3 nucleotides are TGTGCCTGGAGTCTTGGGGGAGACACAGATACGCAGTATTTT.

The chain joins TRBV5-6 to TRBJ2-3; D could derive from TRBD1 or TRBD2 (6 bases each). Between the trimmed V and J ends, which lost 4 bases and 1 base, there was a span of 19 bases. Per germline, CDR1 SGHDT and CDR2 YYEEEE. The CDR3 runs 17 residues. As DNA, the CDR3 is TGTGCCAGCAGCCCAGGGACGGGGGCCCTAGGCACAGATACGCAGTATTTT. It yields the protein CASSPGTGALGTDTQYF.

With respect to this clone: Other DNA variants within this sample encode the same CDR3. The chain couples TRBV30 to TRBJ1-2, with D unclear. The CDR3 runs 13 residues. Trimming took off 0 bases at V and 2 bases at J, with 7 bases between the two ends. The germline V gene has CDR1 GTSNPN and CDR2 SVGIG (reference sequence). CDR3 sequence: CAWSVGQNYGYTF. CDR3 coding DNA: TGTGCCTGGAGTGTCGGGCAGAACTATGGCTACACCTTC.

The gene calls are TRBV29-1 and TRBJ2-2; D might be TRBD2 (6 bases). Germline V gene lookup returns CDR1 SQVTM and CDR2 ANQGSEA. Trimming removed 0 bases from V and 8 bases from J, with 10 bases in between. The CDR3 has 13 amino acids. CDR3 sequence (DNA): TGCAGCGTTGAAGATCGGGGGTCAGGGGAGCTGTTTTTT. Amino acid sequence: CSVEDRGSGELFF.

The chain couples TRBV6-5 to TRBJ1-2; 9 bases map to TRBD1. Looked up from germline, CDR1 is MNHEY and CDR2 is SVGAGI. This CDR3 spans 15 amino acids. Germline trimming cut 2 bases from V and 1 base from J; bases unmatched to any gene: 2. CDR3 nucleotides: TGTGCCAGCAGTTACACGGACAGGGGTAACTATGGCTACACCTTC. This codes for CASSYTDRGNYGYTF.

This chain joins TRBV29-1 and TRBJ2-2; 7 bases align to TRBD1. In germline, CDR1 is SQVTM, CDR2 ANQGSEA. The CDR3 covers 14 residues. With V trimmed by 3 bases and J by 7 bases, 8 bases remained unmatched. CDR3: CSVDITGVGGELFF. The CDR3 bases are TGCAGCGTTGATATCACAGGGGTGGGCGGGGAGCTGTTTTTT.

A single count supports this clone. The chain uses TRBV10-3 and TRBJ1-5; tentatively, D is TRBD1 (6 bases). V was pared by 0 bases and J by 3 bases, with 9 bases between. Germline CDR1 and CDR2: ENHRY and SYGVKD. The CDR3 runs 15 residues. The CDR3 DNA sequence: TGTGCCATCAGTGAGTCTTGGACAGACAATCAGCCCCAGCATTTT. This sequence encodes CAISESWTDNQPQHF.

The chain carries TRBV28 and TRBJ1-2; D unclear. The V end lost 5 bases, the J end lost 6 bases, and 16 bases lay between the germline ends. CDR1 and CDR2 (germline): MDHEN, SYDVKM. This CDR3 has 14 residues. In DNA, the CDR3 is TGTGCCAGCAGTCCCCCCCGGTCGGGCAATGGCTACACCTTC. Its translation: CASSPPRSGNGYTF.

J is TRBJ1-4 and V is TRBV2; tentative D call: TRBD1 (5 bases). V was pared by 7 bases and J by 5 bases, with 11 bases between. The CDR3 runs 13 residues. Per the germline V gene, CDR1 is SNHLY and CDR2 is FYNNEI. This CDR3 reads CASNRQPNEKLFF. The CDR3 coding sequence is TGTGCCAGCAACAGGCAGCCCAATGAAAAACTGTTTTTT.

This chain uses TRBV9 with TRBJ1-6; D remains ambiguous. CDR3 length equals 15 residues. From germline, CDR1 is SGDLS and CDR2 YYNGEE. Trimming pared 1 base from V and 7 bases from J, leaving 12 bases between. The CDR3 DNA follows: TGTGCCAGCAGCGTATCTGGGGTTGAAAATTCACCCCTCCACTTT. Translating it yields CASSVSGVENSPLHF.

This clone was seen ten or more times. V gene TRBV10-1 combines with J gene TRBJ2-1; the D is unclear. Germline V gene sequence: CDR1 WNHNN, CDR2 SYGVQD (reference sequence). The V end lost 2 bases, the J end lost 5 bases, and 13 bases lay between the germline ends. This CDR3 region has 15 residues. The CDR3 spells CASSERKNLNNEQFF. The CDR3 DNA sequence: TGCGCCAGCAGTGAGCGTAAAAACCTCAACAATGAGCAGTTCTTC.

The genes are TRBV29-1 and TRBJ1-2, with D perhaps TRBD1 (5 bases). With 5 bases removed from V and 1 base from J, the gap between germline ends came to 14 bases. CDR1 and CDR2 (germline): SQVTM, ANQGSEA. This CDR3 comprises 14 residues. The CDR3 region is CSVSKGQFNYGYTF. The DNA for the CDR3 is TGCAGCGTTTCCAAGGGGCAGTTTAACTATGGCTACACCTTC. The full variable domain, completed using reference TRBV29-1 and TRBJ1-2, is SAVISQKPSRDICQRGTSLTIQCQVDSQVTMMFWYRQQPGQSLTLIATANQGSEATYESGFVIDKFPISRPNLTFSTLTVSNMSPEDSSIYLCSVSKGQFNYGYTFGSGTRLTVV.

The genes are TRBV15 and TRBJ2-5; 11 nucleotides line up with TRBD1. This CDR3 spans 15 amino acids. Germline V gives CDR1 LNHNV, CDR2 YYDKDF (reference sequence). The ends lost 0 bases at V and 5 bases at J; junction bases unmatched: 2. The CDR3 is CATSRDGTGGETQYF. As DNA, the CDR3 is TGTGCCACCAGCAGAGATGGGACAGGGGGTGAGACCCAGTACTTC.

This rearrangement joins TRBV14 to TRBJ2-1; maybe TRBD2 (5 bases). V was cut by 5 bases and J by 10 bases, with 9 bases left in between. The germline V gene encodes CDR1 SGHDN and CDR2 FVKESK. This CDR3 contains 11 residues. CDR3 nucleotides: TGTGCCAGCAGCTCTAGCATGGAGCAGTTCTTC. As protein: CASSSSMEQFF.

This chain joins TRBV30 and TRBJ1-2, with TRBD1 as a possible D gene (6 bases). Germline assignment: CDR1 GTSNPN and CDR2 SVGIG (reference sequence). V lost 4 bases and J 6 bases, leaving 15 bases between the germline ends. The CDR3 runs to 13 residues. DNA of the CDR3: TGTGCCTGGACCTGGGGGGGCAGCAATGGCTACACCTTC. It encodes CAWTWGGSNGYTF.

The J gene is TRBJ2-7, the V gene TRBV27; no clear D. Trimming stripped 9 bases from V and 6 bases from J, with 12 bases between. The CDR3 has 11 amino acids. Germline lookup yields CDR1 MNHEY and CDR2 SMNVEV (reference sequence). The DNA of the CDR3 is TGTGCCAGGTCTAGACACTTCGAGCAGTACTTC. It codes for CARSRHFEQYF.

This chain links TRBV29-1 with TRBJ2-1; 7 nucleotides align to TRBD1. Per germline, CDR1 SQVTM and CDR2 ANQGSEA. Losses at the gene ends were 6 bases for V and 9 bases for J; bases not matched to a gene: 14. This CDR3 spans 14 amino acids. CDR3 region: CSVDKRQGRIEQFF. As DNA, the CDR3 is TGCAGCGTCGATAAAAGACAGGGCAGAATTGAGCAGTTCTTC.

The V and J genes are TRBV27 and TRBJ2-7; the D is unclear. The CDR3 sequence is 10 residues long. Germline loops: CDR1 MNHEY, CDR2 SMNVEV (reference sequence). V was trimmed by 8 bases and J by 2 bases, leaving 4 bases between them. The CDR3 coding sequence is TGTGCCAGCGGGACCTACGAGCAGTACTTC. This encodes CASGTYEQYF.

CDR3 sequence (DNA): TGCAGCGTCCTATCTTCGACGACTAGCGGTGGCACAGATACGCAGTATTTT. Its translation is CSVLSSTTSGGTDTQYF. The rearrangement uses TRBV29-1 and TRBJ2-3; 9 bases match TRBD2. CDR3 size: 17 residues. V lost 6 bases and J lost 1; bases outside the gene matches: 14. Germline lookup yields CDR1 SQVTM and CDR2 ANQGSEA.

The rearrangement links TRBV7-2 to TRBJ2-3, with 7 nucleotides matching TRBD2. Germline loops: CDR1 SGHTA, CDR2 FQGNSA. J gave up 0 bases and V 4 bases, and 7 bases lay outside the gene matches. The CDR3 has 16 amino acids. The CDR3 is CASSWGAGSSTDTQYF. CDR3 in DNA: TGTGCCAGCAGCTGGGGAGCGGGATCTAGCACAGATACGCAGTATTTT. The full variable domain, its missing parts supplied by reference TRBV7-2 and TRBJ2-3, is GAGVSQSPSNKVTEKGKDVELRCDPISGHTALYWYRQSLGQGLEFLIYFQGNSAPDKSGLPSDRFSAERTGGSVSTLTIQRTQQEDSAVYLCASSWGAGSSTDTQYFGPGTRLTVL.

The chain has TRBV19 and TRBJ1-5; possible D gene TRBD1, 5 bases. V was shortened by 4 bases and J by 4 bases, with 14 bases between the two germline ends. Germline V gene lookup returns CDR1 LNHDA and CDR2 SQIVND (reference sequence). This CDR3 region has 15 residues. This chain's CDR3 is CASSTGPGANQPQHF. Written as DNA, the CDR3 is TGTGCCAGTAGTACAGGGCCGGGTGCGAATCAGCCCCAGCATTTT. Full variable domain (remainder filled in from reference TRBV19 and TRBJ1-5): DGGITQSPKYLFRKEGQNVTLSCEQNLNHDAMYWYRQDPGQGLRLIYYSQIVNDFQKGDIAEGYSVSREKKESFPLTVTSAQKNPTAFYLCASSTGPGANQPQHFGDGTRLSIL.

This clone was seen just once. The CDR3 region is CSGRGLTGEAFF. CDR3 in DNA: TGCAGCGGCCGGGGACTGACAGGTGAAGCTTTCTTT. J is TRBJ1-1 and V is TRBV29-1; a weak D match, TRBD1 (6 bases). CDR1 is SQVTM, CDR2 ANQGSEA, per germline. V lost 7 bases and J lost 7, with 16 bases in between. This CDR3 is 12 amino acids long.

The V gene is TRBV25-1, the J gene TRBJ2-7; D may correspond to TRBD1 or TRBD2 (5 bases each). The length of the CDR3 is 15 residues. V dropped 3 bases and J dropped 6 bases, with 18 bases sitting between them. CDR1 MGHDK and CDR2 SYGVNS come from the germline V gene. The DNA for the CDR3 is TGTGCCAGCAGTGACTCGGGACCCTCAATGGGCGAGCAGTACTTC. As protein: CASSDSGPSMGEQYF.

The chain links TRBV29-1 to TRBJ2-3; the D is unclear. The CDR3 consists of 13 residues. V shed 6 bases and J shed 2 bases, with 12 bases lying between them. The V gene's germline CDR1 is SQVTM and CDR2 ANQGSEA. The CDR3 nucleotides read TGCAGCGTAATCAGGCTTCTCACAGATACGCAGTATTTT. This translates into CSVIRLLTDTQYF.

V is TRBV4-1 and J is TRBJ2-3; D call uncertain. Per the germline V gene, CDR1 is MGHRA and CDR2 is YSYEKL. The CDR3 sequence is 12 residues long. V gave up 4 bases and J gave up 1 base, with 3 bases separating them. For the CDR3, the DNA is TGCGCCAGCAGCCTTCGCACAGATACGCAGTATTTT. Translated, it gives CASSLRTDTQYF.

The chain is built from TRBV27 and TRBJ1-2; 7 positions match TRBD1. This CDR3 spans 12 amino acids. Trimming removed 4 bases from V and 10 bases from J; junction bases left unmatched: 6. Germline assignment: CDR1 MNHEY and CDR2 SMNVEV (reference sequence). The DNA for the CDR3 is TGTGCCAGCAGTTCCATTGGGACAGACTACACCTTC. Translation gives CASSSIGTDYTF.

The V gene is TRBV30, the J gene TRBJ2-7, with D perhaps TRBD2 (5 bases). CDR1 GTSNPN and CDR2 SVGIG come from the germline V gene (reference sequence). The CDR3 is 12 amino acids. Deletions cut 1 base from V and 2 bases from J, with 6 bases between. In DNA, the CDR3 is TGTGCCTGGAGTGCCGGGGCCTACGAGCAGTACTTC. Its protein product is CAWSAGAYEQYF.